The entry below gives a single TCR beta chain sequence along with its context. This entry is derived from a study of blood T cell repertoires in COVID-19. For the study at large: PBMCs, B-cell-depleted T cells, or T cells provided the cDNA or gDNA that made up the material.

In the source study's methods: Estimation of nucleated cell counts relied on the amplification of reference gene primers. TCRdb's copy holds only in-frame clones and misses some; the assay was immunoSEQ multiplex PCR. V and J calls and clone size are given by that table; D and trimming were obtained from the DNA. The sample comprises about 250,000 clones, more than 65% of which are singletons, and roughly 3.6% rests with the top ten. The CDR3 is 13 amino acids. V was trimmed by 3 bases and J by 10 bases, leaving 13 bases between them. Germline V CDR1 and CDR2: WNHNN, SYGVQD (reference sequence). Cohorts were based on clinical histories the participants reported.

This TCR came from a man aged 50-60 years who had recovered from COVID-19. The sample consisted of PBMCs or T cells enriched from blood (not recorded which). This chain joins TRBV10-1 and TRBJ2-1; a possible D gene is TRBD1 (7 bases). The CDR3 protein is CASSDLSGGEQFF. In DNA form, the CDR3 reads TGCGCCAGCAGTGACCTATCAGGGGGGGAGCAGTTCTTC.